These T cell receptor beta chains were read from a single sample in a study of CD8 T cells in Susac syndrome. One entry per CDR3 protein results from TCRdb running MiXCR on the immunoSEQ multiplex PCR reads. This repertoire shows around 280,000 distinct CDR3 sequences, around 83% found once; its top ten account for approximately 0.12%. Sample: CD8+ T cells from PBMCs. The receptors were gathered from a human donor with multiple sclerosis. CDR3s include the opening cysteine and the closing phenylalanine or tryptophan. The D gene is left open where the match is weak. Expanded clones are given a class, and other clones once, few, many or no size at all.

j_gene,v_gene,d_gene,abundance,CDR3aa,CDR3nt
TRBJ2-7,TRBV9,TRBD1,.,CASRDSHSYEQYF,TGTGCCAGCCGGGACAGTCACTCCTACGAGCAGTACTTC
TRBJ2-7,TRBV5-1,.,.,CASSLAAKGRQYYEQYF,TGCGCCAGCAGCTTGGCGGCGAAGGGGCGACAATACTACGAGCAGTACTTC
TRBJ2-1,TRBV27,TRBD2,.,CASSFRTSGRAEQFF,TGTGCCAGCAGTTTCCGGACTAGCGGGAGGGCTGAGCAGTTCTTC
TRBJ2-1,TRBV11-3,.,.,CASSHPGSYNEQFF,TGTGCCAGCAGCCACCCGGGCTCCTACAATGAGCAGTTCTTC
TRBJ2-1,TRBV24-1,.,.,CATSDSRDYNEQFF,TGTGCCACCAGTGACAGCCGGGACTACAATGAGCAGTTCTTC
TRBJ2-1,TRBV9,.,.,CASRPESSPSNEQFF,TGTGCCTCCCGCCCCGAAAGTTCCCCCTCCAATGAGCAGTTCTTC
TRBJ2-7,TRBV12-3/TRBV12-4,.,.,CASSYTTSEASYEQYF,TGTGCCAGCAGTTACACCACTAGTGAAGCCTCCTACGAGCAGTACTTC
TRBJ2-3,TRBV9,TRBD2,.,CASSGRTSGRFPDTQYF,TGTGCCAGCAGCGGGAGGACTAGCGGGAGGTTCCCAGATACGCAGTATTTT
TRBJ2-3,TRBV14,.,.,CASSQGLPGSTDTQYF,TGTGCCAGCAGCCAAGGACTGCCCGGTAGCACAGATACGCAGTATTTT
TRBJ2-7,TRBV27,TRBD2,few,CASSKTSGRGYEQYF,TGTGCCAGCAGTAAAACTAGCGGGAGAGGGTACGAGCAGTACTTC
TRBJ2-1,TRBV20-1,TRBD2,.,CSARDGTSSYNEQFF,TGCAGTGCTAGGGATGGGACTAGCTCCTACAATGAGCAGTTCTTC
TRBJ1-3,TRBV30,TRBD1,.,CAWRKTGVGNTIYF,TGTGCCTGGAGAAAAACAGGGGTTGGAAACACCATATATTTT
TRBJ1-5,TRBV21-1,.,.,CASSKGDRGTCQPQHF,TGTGCCAGCAGCAAAGGGGACAGGGGTACCTGCCAGCCCCAGCATTTT
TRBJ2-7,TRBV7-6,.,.,CASSSRRVGAYEQYF,TGTGCCAGCAGCTCAAGACGGGTAGGGGCGTACGAGCAGTACTTC
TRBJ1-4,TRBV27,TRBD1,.,CASSSTGTNEKLFF,TGTGCCAGCTCCTCGACAGGGACTAATGAAAAACTGTTTTTT
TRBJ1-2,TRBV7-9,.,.,CASSLDSSVIYGYTF,TGTGCCAGCAGCCTAGACAGCTCCGTGATCTATGGCTACACCTTC
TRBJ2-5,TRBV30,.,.,CAWSDWAFRETQYF,TGTGCCTGGAGCGACTGGGCCTTCAGGGAGACCCAGTACTTC
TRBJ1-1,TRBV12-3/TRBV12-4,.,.,CASSLGVPVNTEAFF,TGTGCCAGCAGTTTAGGGGTACCCGTGAACACTGAAGCTTTCTTT
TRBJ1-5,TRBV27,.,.,CASSLMGGRATQHF,TGTGCCAGCAGTTTAATGGGCGGCCGGGCGACCCAGCATTTT
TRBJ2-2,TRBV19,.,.,CASTGTLNTGELFF,TGTGCCAGTACAGGGACACTGAACACCGGGGAGCTGTTTTTT
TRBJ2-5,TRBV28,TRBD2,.,CASLSGTSRGAQYF,TGTGCCAGTCTGAGTGGGACTAGCCGTGGGGCCCAGTACTTC
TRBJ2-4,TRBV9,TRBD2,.,CASSVGAGLAENIQYF,TGTGCCAGCAGCGTAGGGGCGGGGCTAGCGGAAAACATTCAGTACTTC
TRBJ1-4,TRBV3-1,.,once,CASSQEGRVEKLFF,TGTGCCAGCAGCCAAGAAGGCAGGGTTGAAAAACTGTTTTTT
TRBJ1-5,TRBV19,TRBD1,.,CASSMGPGTANQPQHF,TGTGCCAGTAGTATGGGCCCCGGGACAGCTAATCAGCCCCAGCATTTT
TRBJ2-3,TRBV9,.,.,CASSEPEQGPTFTSSTDTQYF,TGTGCCAGCAGCGAGCCAGAGCAGGGGCCCACCTTTACTTCTAGCACAGATACGCAGTATTTT
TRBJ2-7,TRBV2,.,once,CADRQGGSYEQYF,TGTGCCGACCGACAGGGAGGTTCCTACGAGCAGTACTTC
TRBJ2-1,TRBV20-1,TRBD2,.,CSARRTSGSPNEQFF,TGCAGTGCTAGACGGACTAGCGGGAGCCCCAATGAGCAGTTCTTC
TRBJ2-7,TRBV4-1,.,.,CASSQVGQSNYEQYF,TGCGCCAGCAGCCAAGTTGGACAGTCTAATTACGAGCAGTACTTC
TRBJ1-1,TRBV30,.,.,CAWETGVSTEAFF,TGTGCCTGGGAAACGGGGGTCTCCACTGAAGCTTTCTTT
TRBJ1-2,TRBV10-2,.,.,CASSDGAYGYTF,TGCGCCAGCAGTGATGGAGCTTATGGCTACACCTTC
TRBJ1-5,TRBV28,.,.,CASSLYQGIQPQHF,TGTGCCAGCAGTTTATATCAGGGAATACAGCCCCAGCATTTT
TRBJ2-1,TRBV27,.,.,CASSFQTGNNEQFF,TGTGCCAGCAGTTTCCAGACAGGCAACAATGAGCAGTTCTTC
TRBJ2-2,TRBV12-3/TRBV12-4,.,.,CASSLQLGGELFF,TGTGCCAGCAGTTTACAACTTGGCGGGGAGCTGTTTTTT
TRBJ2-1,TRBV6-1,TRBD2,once,CASSGLAGYLLHNEQFF,TGTGCCAGCAGCGGACTAGCGGGATATCTCCTCCACAATGAGCAGTTCTTC
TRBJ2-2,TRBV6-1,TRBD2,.,CASCHLAGFTGELFF,TGTGCCAGCTGCCATCTAGCGGGATTTACCGGGGAGCTGTTTTTT
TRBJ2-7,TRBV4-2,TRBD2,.,CASSQDQETSVVEQYF,TGTGCCAGCAGCCAAGATCAGGAGACTAGCGTGGTCGAGCAGTACTTC
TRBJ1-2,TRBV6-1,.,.,CASRGVLAGDDYGYTF,TGTGCCAGCAGGGGGGTCCTTGCCGGGGACGACTATGGCTACACCTTC